This T cell receptor (beta chain) appears in the sequencing data of a study of CD8+ T cells in alopecia areata. Study information: Twice a day, 5 to 10 mg of oral tofacitinib was administered to treated patients.

In each case, RNA was isolated and then reverse transcribed into cDNA as the sequencing template. The method was immunoSEQ multiplex PCR; TCRdb's version includes in-frame clones alone and lacks a portion of them. The sample contains roughly 13,000 clones, 55% to 70% of which appear only once. Whole-study results and caveats: Relative to normal scalp, lesional scalp, especially alopecia totalis/universalis, showed higher clonality. In scalp samples, resident alphabeta T cells of normal skin are also sequenced.

V gave up 2 bases and J gave up 10 bases; unmatched junction bases: 2. The germline V gene encodes CDR1 SGHVS and CDR2 FQNEAQ. This CDR3 contains 12 residues. This clone came up a few times. Its antigen is unknown. Collected material from alopecia areata patients comprised lesional scalp punch biopsies and peripheral blood. Sequenced material: skin, taken at week 0. This receptor was obtained from a human donor with alopecia areata. The V gene is TRBV7-8, the J gene TRBJ2-3; 8 nucleotides agree with TRBD1. This CDR3 reads CASSLRTGPQYF. The CDR3 DNA reads as TGTGCCAGCAGCTTAAGGACAGGGCCGCAGTATTTT. Full variable domain (outside the CDR3, taken from reference TRBV7-8 and TRBJ2-3): GAGVSQSPRYKVAKRGQDVALRCDPISGHVSLFWYQQALGQGPEFLTYFQNEAQLDKSGLPSDRFFAERPEGSVSTLKIQRTQQEDSAVYLCASSLRTGPQYFGPGTRLTVL.